Listed below are T cell receptor beta chains from one sample, sequenced in a study of CD8 T cells in ankylosing spondylitis. TCRdb analysed the 5' RACE reads with MiXCR anew, one entry per CDR3 protein. The sample includes about 360,000 distinct CDR3 sequences, over 12% of them seen just once. The specimen was blood, either unsorted or a sorted T cell fraction (not recorded which). These TCRs come from a male donor with ankylosing spondylitis or in good health (not recorded which). Both conserved end residues are part of each CDR3. D genes are given only for firm matches. A row's size may be missing; if present it is once, few, many or a size class.

clone_size	d_call	v_call	j_call	cdr3_aa	cdr3_nt
medium-sized	-	TRBV7-2	TRBJ1-3	CASSLAGARSSGNTIYF	TGTGCCAGCAGCTTAGCGGGGGCTCGGAGCTCTGGAAACACCATATATTTT
few	TRBD2	TRBV11-2	TRBJ2-1	CASSLDRAAGGRDEQFF	TGTGCCAGCAGCTTAGATCGGGCAGCGGGGGGGAGGGATGAGCAGTTCTTC
few	-	TRBV6-5	TRBJ1-5	CASSYDSSNQPQHF	TGTGCCAGCAGTTATGACAGCTCCAATCAGCCCCAGCATTTT
-	TRBD1	TRBV12-5	TRBJ2-7	CASGRDRGVHEQYF	TGTGCTAGTGGCCGGGACAGGGGTGTCCACGAGCAGTACTTC
few	-	TRBV4-2	TRBJ2-7	CASSTGDSLTYEQYF	TGTGCCAGCAGCACCGGGGATTCGCTTACCTACGAGCAGTACTTC
many	-	TRBV9	TRBJ1-2	CASSSPGTAGGYTF	TGTGCCAGCAGCTCACCGGGGACCGCGGGCGGCTACACCTTC
few	TRBD1	TRBV12-3/TRBV12-4	TRBJ1-5	CASRRQGSPQPQHF	TGTGCCAGCAGACGACAGGGGTCGCCTCAGCCCCAGCATTTT
-	-	TRBV29-1	TRBJ2-5	CSVGHRQETQYF	TGCAGCGTTGGGCACCGCCAAGAGACCCAGTACTTC
few	TRBD2	TRBV5-1	TRBJ2-7	CASSLVAGGSYEQYF	TGTGCCAGCAGCTTAGTAGCGGGGGGTTCCTACGAGCAGTACTTC
-	TRBD2	TRBV10-3	TRBJ2-1	CAISESLADPSGEQFF	TGTGCCATCAGTGAGTCTCTAGCGGACCCCTCGGGTGAGCAGTTCTTC
-	TRBD2	TRBV10-3	TRBJ2-1	CAISYLAGGPNEQFF	TGTGCCATCAGTTATCTAGCGGGAGGGCCCAATGAGCAGTTCTTC
few	-	TRBV6-1	TRBJ1-3	CASSEQLAGGNTIYF	TGTGCCAGCAGTGAGCAGCTCGCTGGCGGAAACACCATATATTTT
many	-	TRBV20-1	TRBJ1-2	CSAPGAWGYTF	TGCAGTGCTCCGGGGGCATGGGGCTACACCTTC
few	-	TRBV15	TRBJ1-4	CATSGAGLGEKLFF	TGTGCCACCAGCGGGGCGGGCTTGGGGGAAAAACTGTTTTTT